This TCR beta chain emerged from a study of blood T cell repertoires in COVID-19. Overall study: T cells, B-cell-depleted T cells, or PBMCs supplied cDNA or gDNA.

The CDR3 spans 15 residues. The germline CDR1 and CDR2 sequences are MDHEN and SYDVKM. V lost 5 bases to trimming and J lost 4 bases, with 15 bases between them. The method was immunoSEQ multiplex PCR; TCRdb's version includes in-frame clones alone and lacks a portion of them. The data hold 120,000 or so clones, with around 90% observed a single time. This clonotype was obtained from a human donor in a cohort sampled during active COVID-19. The sample was peripheral blood. This chain joins TRBV28 and TRBJ1-3; tentative D call: TRBD1 (6 bases). In DNA form, the CDR3 reads TGTGCCAGCAGTCCCGGACAGAACCGCGGAAACACCATATATTTT. Translating gives CASSPGQNRGNTIYF.